The clone carrying this T cell receptor (beta chain) was counted ten times or more. Its antigen is undetermined. The data are from a study of early T cells in non-severe SARS-CoV-2 infection. The TCR library protocol attached unique molecular identifiers to the individual cDNA molecules. TCRdb ran MiXCR on the 5' RACE reads and lists one entry per CDR3 protein. The sample yields over 50,000 distinct CDR3 sequences, about 10% seen once. Points from the study as a whole: Missing private and CD4 specificities, VDJdb matching favored anti-spike CD8 responses.

Sequencing was performed on whole blood. The TCR was taken from an adult who was a healthcare worker with PCR-confirmed SARS-CoV-2 infection or an uninfected control (not recorded which).

CDR3 loop: CASSYARQGGYEQYF. The CDR3 nucleotides read TGTGCCAGCAGTTACGCCCGACAGGGGGGGTACGAGCAGTACTTC. The chain uses TRBV6-5 and TRBJ2-7, with TRBD1 matching over 9 bases. CDR1 and CDR2 (germline): MNHEY, SVGAGI. V was pared by 2 bases and J by 4 bases, with 6 bases of the junction left unmatched. The CDR3 spans 15 residues.